This T cell receptor beta chain stems from a study of response to subunit inactivated influenza vaccine. Findings and caveats of the study: A suggestion made by the authors is that each seasonal influenza vaccination recruits few new T cells.

TCRdb reprocessed the RT-PCR reads with MiXCR, giving one entry per CDR3 protein. The table shows 710,000 or so distinct CDR3 sequences, with approximately 14% occurring only once. Per the germline V gene, CDR1 is DFQATT and CDR2 is SNEGSKA (reference sequence). Between the trimmed V and J ends, which lost 4 bases and 6 bases, there was a span of 26 bases. The CDR3 runs 17 residues. As regards this clonotype: Its target is unknown.

The clonotype was recovered from a man between 45 and 60 years old who received an inactivated influenza vaccine. Sequenced here: PBMCs from blood, sampled approximately 13 days after vaccination. The rearrangement joins TRBV20-1 to TRBJ2-3, with D possibly called TRBD1 or TRBD2 (5 bases each). The CDR3 sequence is CSATRANRDRRWDTQYF. The CDR3 DNA reads TGCAGTGCTACGAGGGCAAATAGGGACCGCCGCTGGGATACGCAGTATTTT.